Below are 32 T cell receptor beta chains sequenced from a single sample in a study of blood T cell repertoires in COVID-19. Data came from immunoSEQ multiplex PCR; TCRdb stores just in-frame clones and leaves some out. The sample lists 150,000 or so clones; 75% to 80% were seen once. The sample was PBMCs or T cells enriched from blood (not recorded which). All receptors derive from a woman aged 50 to 65 who had recovered from COVID-19.

The J gene is TRBJ2-3, the V gene TRBV18; 13 nucleotides match TRBD2. There are 16 residues in the CDR3. Trimming cost V 0 bases and J 5 bases; bases outside gene matches: 2. CDR1 KGHSH and CDR2 LQKENI come from the germline V gene. As DNA, the CDR3 is TGTGCCAGCTCACCACCGACTAGCGGGGGGAGAGATACGCAGTATTTT. Protein: CASSPPTSGGRDTQYF.

The chain has TRBV4-1 and TRBJ2-7, with D uncertain. In germline, CDR1 is MGHRA, CDR2 YSYEKL. This CDR3 has 12 amino acids. With 0 bases removed from V and 6 bases from J, the gap between germline ends came to 6 bases. CDR3: CASSQEAGEQYF. DNA of the CDR3: TGCGCCAGCAGCCAAGAAGCTGGCGAGCAGTACTTC.

The J gene is TRBJ2-1, the V gene TRBV4-2; 9 nucleotides line up with TRBD2. Germline trimming cut 0 bases from V and 6 bases from J; bases unmatched to any gene: 15. CDR1 and CDR2 (germline): LGHNA, YNFKEQ. CDR3 length: 19 residues. CDR3: CASSQELRGVSGRSNEQFF. The CDR3 DNA sequence: TGTGCCAGCAGCCAAGAGCTCCGGGGGGTGAGCGGGAGGTCCAATGAGCAGTTCTTC.

V is TRBV12-3 or TRBV12-4 and J is TRBJ1-2; perhaps TRBD1 as D (5 bases). The CDR3 totals 13 residues. The germline V and J ends were trimmed by 3 bases and 8 bases, with 13 bases remaining between them. CDR3 sequence reads: CASSLDGGGGYTF. In DNA form, the CDR3 reads TGTGCCAGCAGTTTGGACGGGGGTGGCGGCTACACCTTC.

This clone was counted a few times. This rearrangement joins TRBV5-1 to TRBJ1-2; TRBD1 agrees at 7 bases. The CDR3 is 13 amino acids. Germline assignment: CDR1 SGHRS and CDR2 YFSETQ. J was trimmed by 6 bases and V by 5 bases; bases with no gene match: 7. CDR3 nucleotide sequence: TGCGCCAGCAGGATACAGGGGATTGATGGCTACACCTTC. The encoded protein is CASRIQGIDGYTF.

The rearrangement joins TRBV11-2 to TRBJ1-1; 8 bases fit TRBD1. The CDR3 totals 14 residues. CDR1 SGHAT and CDR2 FQNNGV come from the germline V gene. The ends lost 5 bases at V and 1 base at J; junction bases unmatched: 3. The CDR3 here is CASSAGGPNTEAFF. CDR3 coding DNA: TGTGCCAGCAGCGCAGGGGGCCCGAACACTGAAGCTTTCTTT.

This clone was seen only a few times. The CDR3 loop is CASSPPGGYGYTF. The CDR3 DNA follows: TGTGCCAGCAGCCCTCCGGGGGGGTATGGCTACACCTTC. The V call is TRBV12-3 or TRBV12-4, the J call TRBJ1-2; the D gene is possibly TRBD1 (5 bases). The V gene lost 6 bases and the J gene lost 5 bases, with 13 bases spanning the gap. This CDR3 has 13 amino acids.

This chain uses TRBV28 with TRBJ2-3; D perhaps matches TRBD2 (5 bases). Germline V CDR1 and CDR2: MDHEN, SYDVKM. This CDR3 spans 13 amino acids. Trimming cost V 3 bases and J 3 bases, with 7 bases left between them. CDR3 bases: TGTGCCAGCAGTTTCCCGGGGACAGATACGCAGTATTTT. As protein: CASSFPGTDTQYF.

The V call is TRBV4-1, the J call TRBJ2-7; 9 bases are a match to TRBD2. V trimming: 3 bases; J trimming: 5 bases; junction bases outside the gene matches: 8. CDR1 MGHRA and CDR2 YSYEKL come from the germline V gene. The CDR3 extends over 15 amino acids. The CDR3 nucleotides read TGCGCCAGCAGCCAGGCAGCGGGGGGCCCGAACGAGCAGTACTTC. As protein: CASSQAAGGPNEQYF.

The chain recombines TRBV6-9 with TRBJ2-5, with 8 bases aligning to TRBD2. Germline V gene sequence: CDR1 MNHGY, CDR2 SVAAGI. J lost 2 bases, V lost 6 bases, and 11 bases had no gene match. The CDR3 runs 16 residues. CDR3 sequence reads: CASRRKAGGLQETQYF. The CDR3 DNA is TGTGCCAGCAGACGTAAGGCGGGAGGCCTGCAAGAGACCCAGTACTTC.

The sample holds a few counts of this clone. CDR3 loop: CNAPGVPYDNSPLHF. Here the CDR3 DNA reads TGCAACGCCCCAGGGGTCCCCTACGATAATTCACCCCTCCACTTT. This chain uses TRBV29-1 with TRBJ1-6; weak D call: TRBD1 (6 bases). The CDR3 is 15 amino acids. Germline-derived CDR1 and CDR2 are SQVTM and ANQGSEA. The whole variable domain, filled in from reference TRBV29-1 and TRBJ1-6, reads SAVISQKPSRDICQRGTSLTIQCQVDSQVTMMFWYRQQPGQSLTLIATANQGSEATYESGFVIDKFPISRPNLTFSTLTVSNMSPEDSSIYLCNAPGVPYDNSPLHFGNGTRLTVT.

The chain uses TRBV7-3 and TRBJ2-7; the match to TRBD2 covers 13 bases. There are 15 residues in the CDR3. The germline CDR1 and CDR2 sequences are SGHTA and FQGTGA. The V gene end was trimmed by 5 bases and the J gene end by 5 bases; junction bases not matched to a gene: 6. In DNA form, the CDR3 reads TGTGCCAGCAGCCCTGGGACTAGCGGGATTAACGAGCAGTACTTC. Protein product: CASSPGTSGINEQYF.

The genes are TRBV10-3 and TRBJ1-5; D possibly corresponds to TRBD1 (5 bases). Germline V gives CDR1 ENHRY, CDR2 SYGVKD. The V gene lost 4 bases and the J gene lost 4 bases, with 8 bases spanning the gap. This CDR3 spans 13 amino acids. As DNA, the CDR3 is TGTGCCATCAGTGGACAGAAAAATCAGCCCCAGCATTTT. Translated: CAISGQKNQPQHF.

This clone was seen a handful of times. The chain recombines TRBV20-1 with TRBJ2-7; 8 nucleotides agree with TRBD1. V was clipped by 3 bases and J by 7 bases; unmatched bases: 5. The CDR3 has 12 residues. Per the germline V gene, CDR1 is DFQATT and CDR2 is SNEGSKA (reference sequence). CDR3 sequence (DNA): TGCAGTGCTAGTCGGACAGGGAATGAGCAGTACTTC. Translated: CSASRTGNEQYF.

The chain combines TRBV5-8 with TRBJ2-4; tentatively, D is TRBD2 (6 bases). Trimming stripped 1 base from V and 2 bases from J, with 13 bases between. This CDR3 contains 16 residues. Germline V gene data show CDR1 as SGHTS and CDR2 as YDEGEE. CDR3 coding DNA: TGTGCCAGCAGCTTGTTCGGGGGACGGTCCAAAAACATTCAGTACTTC. Amino acid sequence: CASSLFGGRSKNIQYF.

The J gene is TRBJ1-5, the V gene TRBV27, with D possibly being TRBD1 (5 bases). V was trimmed by 3 bases and J by 0 bases, leaving 9 bases between them. The CDR3 runs to 15 residues. CDR1 and CDR2 from the germline V gene are MNHEY and SMNVEV (reference sequence). The CDR3 DNA sequence: TGTGCCAGCAGTTTGACAGCATATAGCAATCAGCCCCAGCATTTT. As protein: CASSLTAYSNQPQHF.

The J gene is TRBJ2-1, the V gene TRBV25-1; D is perhaps TRBD2 (6 bases). The CDR3 loop spans 18 amino acids. V lost 5 bases and J lost 1, with 21 bases in between. Germline V gene data show CDR1 as MGHDK and CDR2 as SYGVNS. The CDR3 spells CASSTRGGALGSYNEQFF. The CDR3 coding sequence is TGTGCCAGCAGTACCCGAGGAGGGGCATTAGGGTCCTACAATGAGCAGTTCTTC.

The chain links TRBV3-1 (or the pseudogene TRBV3-2) to TRBJ1-5; the D is unclear. V shed 4 bases and J shed 3 bases, with 7 bases lying between them. Germline V gene lookup returns CDR1 LGHDT and CDR2 YNNKEL (reference sequence). The CDR3 contains 13 residues. Here the CDR3 DNA reads TGTGCCAGCAGCCGAGAACTCAATCAGCCCCAGCATTTT. Its translation: CASSRELNQPQHF.

This rearrangement joins TRBV2 to TRBJ2-7, with 8 bases aligning to TRBD1. CDR3 length: 14 amino acids. J gave up 2 bases and V 7 bases, and 7 bases lay outside the gene matches. CDR1 SNHLY and CDR2 FYNNEI come from the germline V gene. The CDR3 sequence: CASKGTGLTYEQYF. The CDR3 region has the DNA TGTGCCAGCAAAGGGACAGGTCTAACCTACGAGCAGTACTTC.

This clone has more than one count but fewer than ten. The chain carries TRBV2 and TRBJ1-1, with 9 bases fitting TRBD1. Germline V gene data show CDR1 as SNHLY and CDR2 as FYNNEI. The ends lost 4 bases at V and 5 bases at J; junction bases unmatched: 2. The CDR3 has 13 residues. The CDR3 coding sequence is TGTGCCAGCAGTGGACAGGGGGTTACTGAAGCTTTCTTT. This sequence encodes CASSGQGVTEAFF.

This rearrangement joins TRBV30 to TRBJ1-3, with D possibly being TRBD1 (5 bases). Germline CDR1 GTSNPN, CDR2 SVGIG (reference sequence). The CDR3 totals 15 residues. V lost 2 bases to trimming and J lost 3 bases, with 14 bases between them. DNA of the CDR3: TGTGCCTGGAGTCCAGGGCTTTCTCTTGGAAACACCATATATTTT. Amino acid sequence: CAWSPGLSLGNTIYF.

The table lists this clone with a few counts. The rearrangement uses TRBV20-1 and TRBJ1-1; tentatively, D is TRBD1 (5 bases). V was shortened by 5 bases and J by 3 bases, with 7 bases between the two germline ends. The germline CDR1 and CDR2 sequences are DFQATT and SNEGSKA (reference sequence). The CDR3 sequence is 11 residues long. CDR3 loop: CSALGDTEAFF. The CDR3 region has the DNA TGCAGTGCTTTAGGGGACACTGAAGCTTTCTTT.

The chain has TRBV5-4 and TRBJ2-3, with 12 bases fitting TRBD1. The ends lost 4 bases at V and 6 bases at J; junction bases unmatched: 9. The CDR3 extends over 16 amino acids. Germline V gene sequence: CDR1 SGHNT, CDR2 YYREEE (reference sequence). The CDR3 is CASSGPGTGGRDTQYF. DNA of the CDR3: TGTGCCAGCAGCGGTCCCGGGACAGGGGGCCGGGATACGCAGTATTTT.

This clone was seen just once. The chain recombines TRBV3-1 (or the pseudogene TRBV3-2) with TRBJ1-1; no clear D gene. V gave up 4 bases and J gave up 6 bases, with 6 bases separating them. Germline assignment: CDR1 LGHDT and CDR2 YNNKEL (reference sequence). The CDR3 contains 11 residues. CDR3 amino acids: CASSRGSEAFF. CDR3 nucleotide sequence: TGTGCCAGCAGCCGAGGCTCTGAAGCTTTCTTT.

The V gene is TRBV19, the J gene TRBJ1-3; no definite D call. Per the germline V gene, CDR1 is LNHDA and CDR2 is SQIVND (reference sequence). Trimming took 6 bases from V and 0 from J, leaving 12 bases between them. The CDR3 extends over 15 amino acids. The CDR3 is CASSQSSGSGNTIYF. The DNA for the CDR3 is TGTGCCAGTAGCCAGAGCTCAGGCTCTGGAAACACCATATATTTT.

The chain employs TRBV5-1 and TRBJ2-3, with 13 bases aligning to TRBD2. The CDR3 consists of 17 residues. After removal of 2 bases from V and 3 bases from J, the junction contained 6 bases not matched to a gene. In germline, CDR1 is SGHRS, CDR2 YFSETQ. CDR3 nucleotide sequence: TGCGCCAGCAGCTTAAAGACTAGCGGGGGGATGACAGATACGCAGTATTTT. Its protein is CASSLKTSGGMTDTQYF.

This sequence joins TRBV21-1 and TRBJ2-7; the table's D gene call, TRBD2, was not cross checked with the DNA. TRBV21-1 is marked as a pseudogene. The CDR3 is made up of 13 amino acids. This chain's CDR3 is CASTRGGPYEQYF. Here the CDR3 DNA reads TGTGCCAGCACTCGGGGGGGGCCCTACGAGCAGTACTTC.

This clone was counted a single time. The chain recombines TRBV7-3 with TRBJ2-2, with 7 bases that match TRBD1. Germline V lookup: CDR1 SGHTA, CDR2 FQGTGA. The J segment lost 0 bases and the V segment lost 4 bases, leaving 8 bases of the junction unmatched. The CDR3 has 17 amino acids. This CDR3 reads CASSYRRGQSNTGELFF. The CDR3 nucleotides read TGTGCCAGCAGCTACAGACGGGGACAGTCGAACACCGGGGAGCTGTTTTTT.

V gene TRBV5-1 combines with J gene TRBJ1-6, with 8 bases fitting TRBD1. Germline V CDR1 and CDR2: SGHRS, YFSETQ. J gave up 10 bases and V 4 bases, and 10 bases lay outside the gene matches. The CDR3 runs 15 residues. The CDR3 sequence is CASSAGQGLGSPLHF. In DNA, the CDR3 is TGCGCCAGCAGCGCAGGACAGGGTTTGGGCTCACCCCTCCACTTT.

This chain joins TRBV12-2 and TRBJ1-5. TRBV12-2 is listed as a pseudogene. The CDR3 length is 11 residues. CDR3 region: CASQLNQPQHF. For the CDR3, the DNA is TGTGCAAGTCAGCTCAATCAGCCCCAGCATTTT.

J is TRBJ1-6 and V is TRBV5-1; 7 nucleotides align to TRBD1. J gave up 6 bases and V 3 bases, and 6 bases lay outside the gene matches. The CDR3 has 15 residues. The germline CDR1 and CDR2 sequences are SGHRS and YFSETQ. CDR3 protein: CASSSGTAVNSPLHF. The DNA for the CDR3 is TGCGCCAGCAGCTCGGGGACAGCAGTTAATTCACCCCTCCACTTT.

The chain employs TRBV7-9 and TRBJ1-1, with TRBD1 as a possible D gene (5 bases). CDR3 length: 15 residues. The V end was cut by 6 bases, the J end by 0 bases, with 14 bases between. The germline V gene encodes CDR1 SEHNR and CDR2 FQNEAQ (reference sequence). The CDR3 loop is CASRIQGEVNTEAFF. CDR3 nucleotide sequence: TGTGCCAGCAGAATCCAGGGCGAGGTGAACACTGAAGCTTTCTTT.